A selection of T cell receptor beta chains follows, all from one sample in a study of T cell changes during pregnancy in multiple sclerosis. The protocol was immunoSEQ multiplex PCR, while the TCRdb copy is restricted to in-frame clones and leaves out a portion. The sample contains more than 80,000 clones, around 90% of which appear only once. The sequences come from peripheral blood, collected in the first trimester of pregnancy. The receptors derive from a female donor with multiple sclerosis, enrolled in a pregnancy study. CDR3s leave out the opening cysteine and the closing phenylalanine or tryptophan. For some rows the clone size is stated as once, few or many, or as a class when expanded; others skip it.

size: few; V: TRBV13; length: 12; CDR3: ASSPGPGDQPQH
size: many; V: TRBV2; length: 11; CDR3: ASSDVGTIEQF
size: -; V: TRBV28; length: 13; CDR3: ASSLGGLPSYEQY
size: -; V: TRBV10-1; length: 10; CDR3: ASSEHNQPQH
size: -; V: TRBV30; length: 14; CDR3: AWSNPSAKSGNTIY
size: -; V: TRBV5-1; length: 14; CDR3: ASSSTTGTSSYEQY
size: -; V: TRBV7-8; length: 10; CDR3: ASSTRDTEQY
size: -; V: TRBV2; length: 11; CDR3: ASSEAGGREQF
size: -; V: TRBV7-2; length: 10; CDR3: ASTARRYEQY
size: -; V: TRBV25-1; length: 14; CDR3: ASSGQEIINTGELF
size: -; V: TRBV13; length: 14; CDR3: ASSYGQGAHSETQY
size: few; V: TRBV19; length: 13; CDR3: ATTGGQTYNQPQH
size: -; V: TRBV6-6; length: 13; CDR3: ASSLLAGVGETQY
size: -; V: TRBV9; length: 13; CDR3: ASSVRQGFYNEQF
size: -; V: TRBV30; length: 11; CDR3: AWSEQTIYEQY
size: -; V: TRBV5-4; length: 14; CDR3: ASSLSRLVGQETQY
size: -; V: TRBV19; length: 15; CDR3: ASSVDSGRGGQETQY